Sequencing of this T cell receptor beta chain was carried out in a study of T cell responses to AZD1222 COVID-19 vaccine. Study-level background: It was second doses at about 4 or about 12 weeks that were pooled.

V was shortened by 6 bases and J by 6 bases, with 15 bases between the two germline ends. Germline V gene data show CDR1 as SGHVS and CDR2 as FNYEAQ. The CDR3 is 13 amino acids. Using immunoSEQ multiplex PCR, the repertoire was profiled, and TCRdb retains in-frame clones only, with some absent. The sample shows about 140,000 clones, roughly 92% of them seen only once. This clone was recorded once. This receptor was taken from an adult in good health. The sample consisted of peripheral blood, taken on day 0 of AZD1222 vaccination. This rearrangement joins TRBV7-6 to TRBJ2-7, with unresolved D. CDR3 in DNA: TGTGCCAGCAGTCCGATTCTTTTAGGCGAGCAGTACTTC. This sequence encodes CASSPILLGEQYF.